This TCR beta chain appears in the sequencing data of a study of T cell repertoires in cytomegalovirus infection. The overall study: Public TCR beta signatures indicated both CMV infection and matching HLA type. Overall study findings and caveats: The cumulative frequency of public TCR beta families identified carriers of CMV plus the relevant HLA. Across the ex vivo response, the dominant clonotypes were HLA-C-restricted CMV-specific TCR beta clonotypes.

As regards this clonotype: Its matching antigen is unknown.

Per the germline V gene, CDR1 is LNHDA and CDR2 is SQIVND (reference sequence). The V and J ends lost 7 bases and 4 bases respectively, with 13 bases between them. CDR3 length equals 14 residues. TCRdb called the reads again in MiXCR, with one record for every CDR3 protein. The sample lists about 530,000 distinct CDR3 sequences; 26% were seen once. The material sequenced was PBMCs. This clonotype was obtained from a human donor in good health (CMV status not recorded). Some clones in this sample may be carry-over from other donors' samples. This chain connects TRBV19 to TRBJ1-4, with D maybe TRBD1 (6 bases). The CDR3: CASKRTDFNEKLFF. CDR3 DNA: TGTGCCAGTAAAAGGACAGATTTTAATGAAAAACTGTTTTTT.